The present TCR beta chain was sequenced within a study of identical twins' blood T cells. Per the germline V gene, CDR1 is ENHRY and CDR2 is SYGVKD. CDR3 size: 15 residues. V lost 6 bases to trimming and J lost 3 bases, with 15 bases between them. Regarding the study as a whole: Top TCRbeta clonotypes were shared more with twin than unrelated donors. V gene usage reportedly matched far better within twin pairs than unrelated donors.

TCR cDNA libraries came from RNA via a modified published protocol. TCRdb called the 5' RACE reads again in MiXCR, with one record for every CDR3 protein. The sample lists roughly 380,000 distinct CDR3 sequences; 28% were seen once. On this clonotype: Its target is not known.

The sample taken for sequencing was PBMCs. The TCR was taken from a woman between 18 and 49 years old in good health. The chain links TRBV10-3 to TRBJ2-1; D uncertain. CDR3 amino acids: CAIRSTRVDYNEQFF. Written as DNA, the CDR3 is TGTGCCATCAGGTCGACCCGTGTAGACTACAATGAGCAGTTCTTC.